The rows below give T cell receptor beta chains drawn from one sample of a study of vaccination effects on CD4 cells after COVID-19. These receptors' targets are unknown. Some clones are missing from TCRdb's copy, which holds only in-frame ones; the method was immunoSEQ multiplex PCR. In the table there are around 49,000 clones, around 70% of which are singletons. Specimen: CD4+ T cells from PBMCs cultured with a peptide pool, collected before COVID-19 vaccination. Source of these receptors: a human donor who had a prior SARS-CoV-2 infection. Each CDR3 is given without its conserved first and last residue. Each record gives: V gene, J gene, CDR3 protein.

V gene: TRBV25-1
J gene: TRBJ1-4
CDR3 protein: ASSDFGTDNEKLF

V gene: TRBV18
J gene: TRBJ2-7
CDR3 protein: ASSGYWASSSYEQY

V gene: TRBV5-1
J gene: TRBJ1-3
CDR3 protein: ASSLDRAYGNTIY

V gene: TRBV7-8
J gene: TRBJ2-3
CDR3 protein: ASSLGRYRGQSTDTQY

V gene: TRBV19
J gene: TRBJ2-2
CDR3 protein: ASTTHLPLNTGELF

V gene: TRBV7-9
J gene: TRBJ1-2
CDR3 protein: ASSLTSRSNYGYT

V gene: TRBV6-5
J gene: TRBJ1-1
CDR3 protein: ASSYSQNTEAF

V gene: TRBV30
J gene: TRBJ1-1
CDR3 protein: AWSVQGNTEAF

V gene: TRBV7-2
J gene: TRBJ2-5
CDR3 protein: ASSSIVGQGTQY

V gene: TRBV14
J gene: TRBJ2-7
CDR3 protein: ASSPAGVRGLGEQY

V gene: TRBV5-6
J gene: TRBJ2-1
CDR3 protein: ASSSFRGNVNNEQF

V gene: TRBV29-1
J gene: TRBJ2-1
CDR3 protein: SVGEPEYNEQF

V gene: TRBV6-2/TRBV6-3
J gene: TRBJ2-5
CDR3 protein: ASSYRGGRETQY

V gene: TRBV6-2/TRBV6-3
J gene: TRBJ2-7
CDR3 protein: ASSFGGLAGHEQY